The rows below give T cell receptor beta chains drawn from one sample of a study of tumor and adjacent non-tumor tissue in lung cancer. TCRdb passed the multiplex PCR reads through MiXCR, listing each CDR3 protein once. The sample has fewer than 120,000 distinct CDR3 sequences; over 75% are singletons. Sequencing was carried out using lung tumor tissue. The receptors derive from a man between 65 and 85 years old with non-small cell lung cancer. Both conserved end residues are part of each CDR3. A D gene is named only where the DNA matches it firmly. Part of the rows lack a size; the others show once, few, many or a class for expanded clones.

V gene	D gene	clone size	J gene	CDR3 DNA	CDR3 protein
TRBV5-6	-	once	TRBJ2-5	TGTGCCAGCAGCTTACGAGGCGGGGCTAACCAAGAGACCCAGTGCTTC	CASSLRGGANQETQCF
TRBV12-3/TRBV12-4	-	-	TRBJ1-3	TGTGCCAGCAGTTTATTATGCGGGGGGGTTGGAAACACCATATATTTT	CASSLLCGGVGNTIYF
TRBV4-2	TRBD1	-	TRBJ1-5	TGTGCCAGCAGCCAAGACCCGGGGGACAGCTATAGCAATCAGCCCCAGCATTTT	CASSQDPGDSYSNQPQHF
TRBV13	-	-	TRBJ1-3	TGTGCCAGCACCTTAGAGCGGACGAAACACTCTGGAAACACCATATATTTT	CASTLERTKHSGNTIYF
TRBV11-3	-	-	TRBJ2-1	TGTGCCAGCAGCCTCCTAGGGACCAGCAGGGACTACAATGAGCAGTTCTTC	CASSLLGTSRDYNEQFF
TRBV20-1	-	-	TRBJ2-5	TGCAGTGCTTCTACTAGTGGGGGTGGAGAGACCCAGTACTTC	CSASTSGGGETQYF
TRBV6-5	-	-	TRBJ1-2	TGTGCCAGCAGTTATTATGGGGCGTTGAGTGGCTACTCCTTC	CASSYYGALSGYSF
TRBV6-5	-	-	TRBJ1-1	TGTGCCAGTAGTACAGGAGACTTGGGCACTGAAACTTTCTTT	CASSTGDLGTETFF
TRBV12-3/TRBV12-4	TRBD1	-	TRBJ1-5	TGTGCCAACAGGGGGACAGGGGCTCAGCCCCAACATTTT	CANRGTGAQPQHF
TRBV5-4	TRBD2	-	TRBJ2-1	TGTGCCAGCAGCACGGGACTAGCGGGGTACAATGAGCAGCTCTTC	CASSTGLAGYNEQLF
TRBV6-1	-	-	TRBJ1-2	TGTGCCAGCAGCTCGATTTCTAACCATGCCTACACCTTC	CASSSISNHAYTF